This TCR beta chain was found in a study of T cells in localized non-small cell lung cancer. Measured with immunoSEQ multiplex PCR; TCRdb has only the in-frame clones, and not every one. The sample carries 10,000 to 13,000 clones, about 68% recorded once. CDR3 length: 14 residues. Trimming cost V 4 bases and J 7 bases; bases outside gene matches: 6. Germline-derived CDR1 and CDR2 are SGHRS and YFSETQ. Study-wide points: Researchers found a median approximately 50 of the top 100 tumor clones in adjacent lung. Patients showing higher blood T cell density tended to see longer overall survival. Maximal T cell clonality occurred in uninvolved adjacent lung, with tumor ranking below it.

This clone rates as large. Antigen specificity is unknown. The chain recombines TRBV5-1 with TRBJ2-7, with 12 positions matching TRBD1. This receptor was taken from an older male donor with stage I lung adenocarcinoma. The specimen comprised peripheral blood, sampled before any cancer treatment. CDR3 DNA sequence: TGCGCCAGCAGCCGGGACAGGGGGCAGTGGGAGCAGTACTTC. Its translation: CASSRDRGQWEQYF.